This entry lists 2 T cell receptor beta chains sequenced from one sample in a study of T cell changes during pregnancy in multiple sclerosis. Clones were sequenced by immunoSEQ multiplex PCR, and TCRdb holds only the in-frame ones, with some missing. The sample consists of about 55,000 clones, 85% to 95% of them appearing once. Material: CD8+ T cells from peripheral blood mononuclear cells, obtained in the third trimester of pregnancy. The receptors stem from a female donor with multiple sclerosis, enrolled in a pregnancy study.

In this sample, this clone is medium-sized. The CDR3 is CASSLEGVSNEGYTF. In DNA, the CDR3 is TGTGCCAGCAGCTTGGAGGGAGTCAGCAATGAGGGCTACACCTTC. The rearrangement links TRBV5-6 to TRBJ1-2; D is undetermined. The V gene's germline CDR1 is SGHDT and CDR2 YYEEEE. V shed 0 bases and J shed 8 bases, with 17 bases lying between them. The CDR3 is 15 residues long.

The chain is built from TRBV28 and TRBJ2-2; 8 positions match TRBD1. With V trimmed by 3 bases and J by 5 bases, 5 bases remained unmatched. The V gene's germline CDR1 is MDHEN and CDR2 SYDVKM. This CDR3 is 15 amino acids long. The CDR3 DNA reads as TGTGCCAGCAGTTTTTGGCAGGGGGCAACCGGGGAGCTGTTTTTT. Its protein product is CASSFWQGATGELFF.